One and the same sample provided the 28 T cell receptor beta chains below, sequenced in a study of T cells in Graves' hyperthyroidism and ophthalmopathy. There were TCR beta CDR3 regions amplified from RNA transcripts. A set of HTBI primers served as the primers for a first-round RT-PCR of the TCR CDR3. TCRdb reprocessed the multiplex PCR reads via MiXCR and lists one record per CDR3 protein. This sample has about 270,000 distinct CDR3 sequences, with about 25% found just once. The sample consisted of blood. The source is a man between 40 and 49 years old with Graves' hyperthyroidism that later progressed to Graves' ophthalmopathy.

This clonotype was counted ten times or more. The chain couples TRBV15 to TRBJ2-5; D is undetermined. The V end lost 6 bases, the J end lost 1 base, and 9 bases lay between the germline ends. Looked up from germline, CDR1 is LNHNV and CDR2 is YYDKDF (reference sequence). This CDR3 comprises 13 residues. The CDR3 spells CATSNSLQETQYF. The CDR3 DNA is TGTGCCACCAGTAACAGCCTCCAAGAGACCCAGTACTTC.

In this sample, this clonotype turned up many times. This chain links TRBV5-1 with TRBJ2-7; 10 bases agree with TRBD1. CDR3 length equals 14 residues. CDR1 and CDR2 from the germline V gene are SGHRS and YFSETQ. Trimming cost V 4 bases and J 5 bases; bases outside gene matches: 6. The CDR3 reads CASSPGQGYNEQYF. Here the CDR3 DNA reads TGCGCCAGCAGCCCGGGACAGGGGTATAACGAGCAGTACTTC.

This clonotype was found many times. Compared with germline, one end of the junction differs, possibly owing to a read error. V usage is TRBV5-1 and J usage is TRBJ2-7; 8 bases match TRBD2. The length of the CDR3 is 15 residues. Looked up from germline, CDR1 is SGHRS and CDR2 is YFSETQ. CDR3 sequence reads: CASSLELAGTYERYF. The CDR3 DNA follows: TGCGCCAGCAGCTTGGAATTAGCGGGGACCTACGAGCGGTACTTC.

This clonotype was seen at least ten times. The V call is TRBV6-1, the J call TRBJ1-5, with 8 bases identical to TRBD1. The germline CDR1 and CDR2 sequences are MNHNS and SASEGT. This CDR3 has 15 residues. The J segment lost 5 bases and the V segment lost 6 bases, leaving 9 bases of the junction unmatched. This CDR3 is CASSTSGTGDQPQHF. The CDR3, as DNA: TGTGCCAGCAGCACATCCGGGACAGGAGATCAGCCCCAGCATTTT.

This clonotype was detected only once. This CDR3 reads CAWSAGLAGVEQYF. As DNA, the CDR3 is TGTGCCTGGAGCGCGGGACTAGCGGGAGTGGAGCAGTACTTC. This chain uses TRBV30 with TRBJ2-7; 14 bases fit TRBD2. CDR1 is GTSNPN, CDR2 SVGIG, per germline (reference sequence). The CDR3 length is 14 residues. With 3 bases clipped from V and 7 bases from J, the junction kept 5 bases outside the gene matches.

This clonotype was detected a few times. This chain links TRBV20-1 with TRBJ1-6, with no clear D. There are 17 residues in the CDR3. CDR1 and CDR2 from the germline V gene are DFQATT and SNEGSKA (reference sequence). V was clipped by 6 bases and J by 10 bases, with 28 bases between them. Here the CDR3 reads CSAPESWAPGSGSPLHF. The CDR3 nucleotides are TGCAGTGCCCCTGAGTCCTGGGCACCAGGATCGGGATCACCCCTCCACTTT.

This clonotype was recorded many times. This chain joins TRBV7-9 and TRBJ2-5; D unresolved. The CDR3 has 12 residues. Per germline, CDR1 SEHNR and CDR2 FQNEAQ (reference sequence). V was cut by 5 bases and J by 4 bases, with 8 bases left in between. The CDR3 region is CASSPLLETQYF. CDR3 in DNA: TGTGCCAGCAGCCCCCTTTTAGAGACCCAGTACTTC.

This clonotype has ten or more counts. CDR3 in DNA: TGCAGGGGCGGAGACTATGGCTACACCTTC. It encodes CRGGDYGYTF. The chain is built from TRBV20-1 and TRBJ1-2; no definite D call. Germline V gene data show CDR1 as DFQATT and CDR2 as SNEGSKA (reference sequence). The CDR3 is 10 residues long.

There are many counts of this clonotype. This chain uses TRBV2 with TRBJ2-7; 10 nucleotides agree with TRBD2. CDR1 is SNHLY and CDR2 is FYNNEI in the germline V gene. The CDR3 extends over 13 amino acids. V lost 8 bases and J lost 7; bases outside the gene matches: 8. CDR3 loop: CASSSTSGTEQYF. The CDR3 DNA follows: TGTGCCAGCTCGAGTACTAGCGGGACTGAGCAGTACTTC.

This clonotype was recorded many times. The rearrangement uses TRBV5-4 and TRBJ2-5; D might be TRBD2 (5 bases). Per germline, CDR1 SGHNT and CDR2 YYREEE (reference sequence). This CDR3 contains 15 residues. V was clipped by 4 bases and J by 3 bases, with 16 bases between them. The CDR3 here is CASSHGPSGEETQYF. CDR3 nucleotides: TGTGCCAGCAGCCACGGACCTTCCGGGGAAGAGACCCAGTACTTC.

The V call is TRBV20-1, the J call TRBJ2-1, with 10 positions matching TRBD2. V was clipped by 6 bases and J by 3 bases; unmatched bases: 17. The CDR3 runs 18 residues. The germline gives CDR1 DFQATT, CDR2 SNEGSKA (reference sequence). CDR3 sequence reads: CSAPTSGKLSRFYNEQFF. CDR3 coding DNA: TGCAGTGCCCCTACTAGCGGGAAGTTAAGTAGGTTCTACAATGAGCAGTTCTTC.

The CDR3 sequence: CSAREGVWQPQHF. DNA for the CDR3: TGCAGTGCTAGAGAAGGGGTGTGGCAGCCCCAGCATTTT. The V gene is TRBV20-1, the J gene TRBJ1-5, with a tentative D call TRBD1 (5 bases). CDR1 and CDR2 (germline): DFQATT, SNEGSKA (reference sequence). The CDR3 contains 13 residues. V dropped 0 bases and J dropped 7 bases, with 10 bases sitting between them.

This clonotype showed up many times. The genes are TRBV6-5 and TRBJ2-7, with D hard to call. V lost 10 bases and J 4 bases, leaving 14 bases between the germline ends. This CDR3 has 12 amino acids. In germline, CDR1 is MNHEY, CDR2 SVGAGI. CDR3: CATLSLLYEQYF. DNA of the CDR3: TGTGCCACCCTTTCACTTTTGTACGAGCAGTACTTC.

This clonotype was recorded many times. For the CDR3, the DNA is TGTGCCAGCAGTGAGGCTAGCGGCCAAGAGACCCAGTACTTC. Amino acid sequence: CASSEASGQETQYF. The chain is built from TRBV6-1 and TRBJ2-5; the match to TRBD2 covers 7 bases. CDR1 MNHNS and CDR2 SASEGT come from the germline V gene. CDR3 length equals 14 residues. V trimming: 3 bases; J trimming: 1 base; junction bases outside the gene matches: 2.

J is TRBJ2-7 and V is TRBV7-2, with D tentatively TRBD2 (6 bases). Germline V gives CDR1 SGHTA, CDR2 FQGNSA. With 1 base removed from V and 7 bases from J, the gap between germline ends came to 14 bases. This CDR3 region has 14 residues. Here the CDR3 reads CASSLGAGLEEQYF. Written as DNA, the CDR3 is TGTGCCAGCAGCTTAGGGGCGGGGTTGGAGGAGCAGTACTTC.

This chain uses TRBV6-1 with TRBJ2-5; D may be TRBD1 or TRBD2 (6 bases each). The CDR3 spans 13 residues. Germline V CDR1 and CDR2: MNHNS, SASEGT. CDR3 DNA sequence: TGTGCGACCGAATGGGGGGCTCAAGAGACCCAGTACTTC. Protein product: CATEWGAQETQYF.

This clonotype has ten or more counts. The chain links TRBV12-5 to TRBJ1-2; D is ambiguous. This CDR3 comprises 13 residues. Germline V gene lookup returns CDR1 LGHNT and CDR2 FRNRAP. The V gene lost 7 bases and the J gene lost 7 bases, with 16 bases spanning the gap. CDR3 sequence reads: CASANTEGIGYTF. In DNA, the CDR3 is TGTGCTAGTGCCAACACGGAAGGAATTGGCTACACCTTC.

A few counts support this clonotype. The chain combines TRBV28 with TRBJ1-1, with 7 bases lining up with TRBD1. The CDR3 runs 14 residues. Trimming at V came to 5 bases and at J to 11 bases, leaving 14 bases not matched to a gene. The germline gives CDR1 MDHEN, CDR2 SYDVKM. CDR3 sequence reads: CASSPIPTRGVAFF. The CDR3 DNA is TGTGCCAGCAGTCCCATTCCCACCAGGGGGGTTGCTTTCTTT.

This clonotype was seen at least ten times. A junction boundary mismatches the germline segment, possibly from a read error. The chain is built from TRBV14 and TRBJ2-7; D is perhaps TRBD1 (6 bases). Germline V gene lookup returns CDR1 SGHDN and CDR2 FVKESK. The CDR3 spans 17 residues. The CDR3 is CASSQIPRDTDSSEQYF. Written as DNA, the CDR3 is TGTGCCAGCAGCCAGATCCCCCGGGACACCGACTCCTCCGAGCAGTACTTC.

This chain connects TRBV2 to TRBJ2-5; D uncertain. CDR1 SNHLY and CDR2 FYNNEI come from the germline V gene. Deletions cut 1 base from V and 7 bases from J, with 13 bases between. This CDR3 comprises 14 residues. CDR3 coding DNA: TGTGCCAGCAGTGAAGTAGGAGCGTTCGGGACCCAGTACTTC. Its protein is CASSEVGAFGTQYF.

This clonotype has just a few counts. The chain uses TRBV5-1 and TRBJ1-3; a possible D gene is TRBD1 (5 bases). The CDR3 has 18 amino acids. Germline CDR1 is SGHRS and CDR2 is YFSETQ. Deletions cut 0 bases from V and 2 bases from J, with 18 bases between. The CDR3, as DNA: TGCGCCAGCAGCTTGGGAACACTCGCAGGGACGGCTGGAAACACCATATATTTT. It yields the protein CASSLGTLAGTAGNTIYF.

Many counts were recorded for this clonotype. This chain uses TRBV5-1 with TRBJ2-7, with 9 bases fitting TRBD1. J lost 1 base, V lost 4 bases, and 6 bases had no gene match. The length of the CDR3 is 15 residues. In germline, CDR1 is SGHRS, CDR2 YFSETQ. CDR3 amino acids: CASSRRTGESYEQYF. The CDR3, as DNA: TGCGCCAGCAGCAGGCGGACAGGGGAGTCCTACGAGCAGTACTTC.

This clonotype was detected ten times or more. The chain is built from TRBV10-3 and TRBJ2-5; TRBD2 aligns across 9 bases. The CDR3 covers 15 residues. Germline CDR1 ENHRY, CDR2 SYGVKD. Trimming cost V 11 bases and J 0 bases; bases outside gene matches: 10. CDR3 residues: CASTGGRADQETQYF. CDR3 nucleotides: TGTGCCTCGACAGGCGGGAGGGCCGACCAAGAGACCCAGTACTTC.

This clonotype was counted many times. The chain combines TRBV20-1 with TRBJ2-6; D remains unclear. V was shortened by 4 bases and J by 0 bases, with 10 bases between the two germline ends. CDR1 and CDR2 (germline): DFQATT, SNEGSKA (reference sequence). The length of the CDR3 is 15 residues. The CDR3 spells CSATDRSSGANVLTF. CDR3 in DNA: TGCAGTGCTACCGATCGAAGCTCTGGGGCCAACGTCCTGACTTTC.

This clonotype was recorded many times. This rearrangement joins TRBV18 to TRBJ2-5; D uncertain. CDR1 and CDR2 (germline): KGHSH, LQKENI. V dropped 1 base and J dropped 4 bases, with 7 bases sitting between them. The CDR3 has 13 residues. CDR3 sequence reads: CASSPLKTETQYF. CDR3 sequence (DNA): TGTGCCAGCTCACCACTCAAGACAGAGACCCAGTACTTC.

V is TRBV11-2 and J is TRBJ2-2; 11 bases agree with TRBD1. CDR1 and CDR2 (germline): SGHAT, FQNNGV. After removal of 6 bases from V and 3 bases from J, the junction contained 9 bases not matched to a gene. The CDR3 sequence is 17 residues long. The CDR3: CASSLGPGQGDTGELFF. DNA for the CDR3: TGTGCCAGCAGTTTGGGGCCGGGACAGGGGGACACCGGGGAGCTGTTTTTT.

This clonotype was observed at least ten times. The V gene is TRBV19, the J gene TRBJ1-2; D uncertain. The germline V and J ends were trimmed by 5 bases and 1 base, with 5 bases remaining between them. This CDR3 is built from 12 residues. Germline values: CDR1 LNHDA, CDR2 SQIVND (reference sequence). DNA of the CDR3: TGTGCCAGTAGTCCTCATAACTATGGCTACACCTTC. Translation gives CASSPHNYGYTF.

The rearrangement uses TRBV7-2 and TRBJ2-2; D not resolved. The V and J ends lost 4 bases and 7 bases respectively, with 13 bases between them. Germline CDR1 is SGHTA and CDR2 is FQGNSA. This CDR3 region has 14 residues. This chain's CDR3 is CASSSVSLGGELFF. The CDR3 coding sequence is TGTGCCAGCAGCTCCGTTTCCCTGGGCGGGGAGCTGTTTTTT.